This T cell receptor (beta chain) was obtained from a study of blood T cells in healthy people across ages. Whole-study findings and limits: Expanded clonotype changes were possibly confounded by unknown donor CMV status. While age rose, TCR beta diversity per million T cells dropped in a roughly linear way. Naive T cell percentage by flow cytometry tracked strongly with beta diversity.

The second PCR ran roughly 6 to 11 cycles with a sample-barcoded 5' primer and J-beta primers. TCRdb reprocessed the 5' RACE reads with MiXCR, giving one entry per CDR3 protein. The table lists roughly 500,000 distinct CDR3 sequences, less than 25% of them singletons. Note on this clonotype: Its target is not known.

The germline V gene has CDR1 SNHLY and CDR2 FYNNEI. The CDR3 spans 15 residues. Trimming removed 7 bases from V and 1 base from J, with 13 bases in between. The same sample was also studied in work on T cells of mothers and their children. From that second work: Mothers and children who were related shared slightly more overlap than unrelated pairs, but not significantly more.

Sequencing was performed on blood. The source is a boy between 5 and 17 years old in good health. The V call is TRBV2, the J call TRBJ2-2; D unresolved. CDR3 in amino acids: CASTRHRLNTGELFF. The CDR3 DNA sequence: TGTGCCAGCACTCGTCACAGACTGAACACCGGGGAGCTGTTTTTT.